The 9 T cell receptor beta chains below come from one sample, sequenced in a study of T cell repertoires in cytomegalovirus infection. These receptors are not linked to any known antigen. MiXCR was run by TCRdb on the reads, yielding one entry per CDR3 protein. In the table there are around 6,000 distinct CDR3 sequences, approximately 58% of which are singletons. The sample was PBMCs, sequenced either directly or after in vitro stimulation (not recorded which). The source of these receptors is a human donor in good health (CMV status not recorded). Some clones in this sample may be carry-over from other donors' samples.

This clonotype has only a few counts. At one end, the junction sequence differs from germline, possibly due to a read error. The rearrangement joins TRBV28 to TRBJ2-1, with D perhaps assigned TRBD1 or TRBD2 (5 bases each). Germline lookup yields CDR1 MDHEN and CDR2 SYDVKM. The CDR3 spans 12 residues. This chain's CDR3 is CASSFYLAEQGF. The DNA for the CDR3 is TGTGCAAGCAGTTTTTACCTAGCTGAGCAGGGCTTC.

In the case of this clonotype: One end of the junction varies from germline; a read error may be responsible. J is TRBJ2-3 and V is TRBV6-5; TRBD2 matches at 10 bases. Germline V gene data show CDR1 as MNHEY and CDR2 as SVGAGI. The CDR3 sequence is 17 residues long. The CDR3 nucleotides read TGTGCCCGCACTTACTCCGCGCTAGCGGGAGATGCAGATACGCAGTCTTTT. This sequence encodes CARTYSALAGDADTQSF.

This sequence joins TRBV7-2 and TRBJ1-1; the D gene is possibly TRBD1 (5 bases). The V and J ends lost 3 bases and 4 bases respectively, with 18 bases between them. Germline V gene lookup returns CDR1 SGHTA and CDR2 FQGNSA. The CDR3 has 16 residues. The CDR3 DNA reads TGTGCCAGCAGCTTGGATATGGCGGGGCCCGGCACTGAAGCTTTCTTT. Its translation is CASSLDMAGPGTEAFF. Based on the CDR3 plus reference TRBV7-2 and TRBJ1-1, the full variable domain is GAGVSQSPSNKVTEKGKDVELRCDPISGHTALYWYRQSLGQGLEFLIYFQGNSAPDKSGLPSDRFSAERTGGSVSTLTIQRTQQEDSAVYLCASSLDMAGPGTEAFFGQGTRLTVV.

The chain combines TRBV7-2 with TRBJ1-1; 10 bases match TRBD1. The CDR3 length is 18 residues. In germline, CDR1 is SGHTA, CDR2 FQGNSA. With V trimmed by 5 bases and J by 0 bases, 12 bases remained unmatched. In nucleotides, the CDR3 is TGTGCCAGCAGCCCTCCCGGGACAGGGGTGGGGATGAACACTGAAGCTTTCTTT. Protein sequence: CASSPPGTGVGMNTEAFF.

Notes on this clonotype: One end of the junction varies from germline; a read error may be responsible. The chain is built from TRBV7-2 and TRBJ2-5, with TRBD2 matching over 10 bases. Germline-derived CDR1 and CDR2 are SGHTA and FQGNSA. The CDR3 extends over 19 amino acids. The CDR3 is CASILIGASGRPEWDTQYF. In DNA form, the CDR3 reads TGTGCCAGCATCTTAATAGGAGCTAGCGGGAGACCCGAATGGGATACCCAGTACTTC. Based on the CDR3 plus reference TRBV7-2 and TRBJ2-5, the full variable domain is GAGVSQSPSNKVTEKGKDVELRCDPISGHTALYWYRQSLGQGLEFLIYFQGNSAPDKSGLPSDRFSAERTGGSVSTLTIQRTQQEDSAVYLCASILIGASGRPEWDTQYFGPGTRLLVL.

The chain combines TRBV6-1 with TRBJ2-7; D is uncertain. CDR1 is MNHNS and CDR2 is SASEGT in the germline V gene. The CDR3 spans 17 residues. V lost 5 bases to trimming and J lost 3 bases, with 23 bases between them. CDR3 DNA: TGTGCCAGCAGTAGGCGCTGGGGTGGGATGGGAATCTACGAGCAGTACTTC. Translating it yields CASSRRWGGMGIYEQYF.

By its share, this clonotype is large. The chain combines TRBV6-2 or TRBV6-3 with TRBJ1-1; unclear D gene. The germline CDR1 and CDR2 sequences are MNHEY and SVGEGT. CDR3 size: 12 residues. V lost 2 bases and J lost 6, with 7 bases in between. This CDR3 is CASSYPPPEAFF. CDR3 sequence (DNA): TGTGCCAGCAGTTACCCCCCCCCTGAAGCTTTCTTT.

The chain carries TRBV4-1 and TRBJ1-5; the D is unclear. The V end lost 1 base, the J end lost 3 bases, and 10 bases lay between the germline ends. The CDR3 totals 15 residues. In germline, CDR1 is MGHRA, CDR2 YSYEKL. The CDR3, as DNA: TGCGCCAGCAGCCAAGTATCCAGATCCAATCAGCCCCAGCATTTT. As protein: CASSQVSRSNQPQHF.

With respect to this clonotype: At one end, the junction sequence differs from germline, possibly due to a read error. The CDR3 DNA reads TGTGCCAGCAGTGAGATCGGGGACAGCTCTGTGGTCTTC. Its translation: CASSEIGDSSVVF. J is TRBJ2-1 and V is TRBV27; 7 bases map to TRBD1. The CDR3 spans 13 residues. Per the germline V gene, CDR1 is MNHEY and CDR2 is SMNVEV (reference sequence).